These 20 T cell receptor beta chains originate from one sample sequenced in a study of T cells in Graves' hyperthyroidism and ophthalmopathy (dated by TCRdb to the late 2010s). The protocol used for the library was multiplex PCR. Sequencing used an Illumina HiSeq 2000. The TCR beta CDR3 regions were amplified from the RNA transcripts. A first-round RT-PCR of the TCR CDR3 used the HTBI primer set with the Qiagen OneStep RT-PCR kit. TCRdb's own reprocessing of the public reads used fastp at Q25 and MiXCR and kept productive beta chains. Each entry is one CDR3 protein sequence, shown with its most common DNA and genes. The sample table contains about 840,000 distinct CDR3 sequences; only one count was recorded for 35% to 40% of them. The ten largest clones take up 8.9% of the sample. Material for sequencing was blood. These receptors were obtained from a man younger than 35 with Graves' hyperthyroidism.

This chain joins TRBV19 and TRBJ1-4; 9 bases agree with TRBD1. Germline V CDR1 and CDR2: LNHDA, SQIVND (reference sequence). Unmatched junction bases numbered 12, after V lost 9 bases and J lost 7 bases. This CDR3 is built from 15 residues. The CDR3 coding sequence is TGTGCCAGCAGCGTGCCGGGACAGGGAAGTGAAAAACTGTTTTTT. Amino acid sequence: CASSVPGQGSEKLFF.

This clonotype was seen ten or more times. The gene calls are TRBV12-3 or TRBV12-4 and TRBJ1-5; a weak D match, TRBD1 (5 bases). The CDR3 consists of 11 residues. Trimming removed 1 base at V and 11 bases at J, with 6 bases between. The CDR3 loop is CASSLGGAQHF. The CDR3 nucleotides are TGTGCCAGCAGTTTAGGAGGGGCCCAGCATTTT.

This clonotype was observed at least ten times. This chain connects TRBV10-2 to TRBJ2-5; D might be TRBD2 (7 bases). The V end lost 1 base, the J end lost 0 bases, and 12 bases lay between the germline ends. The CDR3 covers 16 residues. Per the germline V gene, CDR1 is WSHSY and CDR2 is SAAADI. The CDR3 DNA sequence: TGCGCCAGCAGTGAGTGGGGGCGGGAGTACCAAGAGACCCAGTACTTC. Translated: CASSEWGREYQETQYF.

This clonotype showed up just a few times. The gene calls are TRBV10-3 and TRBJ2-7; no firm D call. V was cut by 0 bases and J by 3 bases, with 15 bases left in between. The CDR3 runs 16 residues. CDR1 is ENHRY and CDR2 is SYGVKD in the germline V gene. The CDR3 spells CAISESGTNPVYEQYF. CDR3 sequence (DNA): TGTGCCATCAGTGAGTCGGGCACGAACCCCGTCTACGAGCAGTACTTC.

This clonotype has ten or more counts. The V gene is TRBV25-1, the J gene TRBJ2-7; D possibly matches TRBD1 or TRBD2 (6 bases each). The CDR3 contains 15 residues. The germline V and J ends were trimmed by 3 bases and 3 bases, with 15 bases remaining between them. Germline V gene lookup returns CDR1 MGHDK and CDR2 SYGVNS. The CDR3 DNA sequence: TGTGCCAGCAGTGAGGTTGAGGGGGGTCTCTACGAGCAGTACTTC. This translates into CASSEVEGGLYEQYF.

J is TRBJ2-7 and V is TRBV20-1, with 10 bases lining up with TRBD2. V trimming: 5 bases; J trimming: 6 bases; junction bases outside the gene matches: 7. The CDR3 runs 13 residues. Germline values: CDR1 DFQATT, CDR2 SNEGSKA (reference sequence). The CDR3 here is CSAPGTSVTEQYF. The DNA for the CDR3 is TGCAGTGCTCCCGGGACTAGCGTCACCGAGCAGTACTTC.

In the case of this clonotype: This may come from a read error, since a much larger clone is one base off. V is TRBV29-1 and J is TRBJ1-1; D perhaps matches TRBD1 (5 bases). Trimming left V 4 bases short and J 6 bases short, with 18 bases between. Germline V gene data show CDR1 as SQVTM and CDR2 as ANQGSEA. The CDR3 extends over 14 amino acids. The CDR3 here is CSVGRGTVNAEAFF. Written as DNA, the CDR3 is TGCAGCGTTGGTCGCGGGACGGTCAACGCTGAAGCTTTCTTT.

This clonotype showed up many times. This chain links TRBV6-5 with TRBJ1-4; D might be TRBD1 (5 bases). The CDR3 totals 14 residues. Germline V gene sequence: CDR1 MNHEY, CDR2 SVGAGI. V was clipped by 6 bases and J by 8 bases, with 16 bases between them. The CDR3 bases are TGTGCCAGCAGCCGCGGAGGGGAGGGCGAAAAACTGTTTTTT. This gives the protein CASSRGGEGEKLFF.

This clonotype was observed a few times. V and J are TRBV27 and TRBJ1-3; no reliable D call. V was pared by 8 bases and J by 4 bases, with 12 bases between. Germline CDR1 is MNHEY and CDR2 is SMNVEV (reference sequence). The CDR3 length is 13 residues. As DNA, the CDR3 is TGTGCCAGCCGTCTTGCCTCAGGAAACACCATATATTTT. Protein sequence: CASRLASGNTIYF.

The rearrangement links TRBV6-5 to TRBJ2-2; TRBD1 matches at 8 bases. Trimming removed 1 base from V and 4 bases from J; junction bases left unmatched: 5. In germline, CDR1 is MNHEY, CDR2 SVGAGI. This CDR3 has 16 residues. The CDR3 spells CASSYWGTGFTGELFF. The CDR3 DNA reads TGTGCCAGCAGTTACTGGGGGACAGGCTTCACCGGGGAGCTGTTTTTT.

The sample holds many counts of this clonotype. Written as DNA, the CDR3 is TGTGCCAGCAGCTCTGGAAACACCATATATTTT. As protein: CASSSGNTIYF. The chain recombines TRBV19 with TRBJ1-3, with D unclear. The ends were cut back, 9 bases at V and 0 bases at J, with 3 bases in the middle. This CDR3 spans 11 amino acids. From germline, CDR1 is LNHDA and CDR2 SQIVND (reference sequence).

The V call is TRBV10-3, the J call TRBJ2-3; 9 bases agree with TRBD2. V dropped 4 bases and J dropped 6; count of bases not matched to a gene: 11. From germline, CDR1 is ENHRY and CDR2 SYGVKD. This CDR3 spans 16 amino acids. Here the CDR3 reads CAISGSTSGQWDTQYF. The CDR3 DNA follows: TGTGCCATCAGTGGGTCAACTAGCGGGCAATGGGATACGCAGTATTTT.

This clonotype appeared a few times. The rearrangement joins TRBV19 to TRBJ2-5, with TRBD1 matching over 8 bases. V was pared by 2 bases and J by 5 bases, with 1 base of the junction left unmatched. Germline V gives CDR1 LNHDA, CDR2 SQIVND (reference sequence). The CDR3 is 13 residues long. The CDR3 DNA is TGTGCCAGTAGTATAACAGGGGGGGAGACCCAGTACTTC. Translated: CASSITGGETQYF.

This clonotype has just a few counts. The CDR3 nucleotides are TGCGCCAGCAGCGGAGTTGGTAGTCCTGGAAACACCATATATTTT. It yields the protein CASSGVGSPGNTIYF. V gene TRBV5-1 combines with J gene TRBJ1-3; D is ambiguous. The CDR3 runs 15 residues. Trimming shortened V by 4 bases and J by 2 bases, and 13 bases separated the two germline ends. Germline V gives CDR1 SGHRS, CDR2 YFSETQ.

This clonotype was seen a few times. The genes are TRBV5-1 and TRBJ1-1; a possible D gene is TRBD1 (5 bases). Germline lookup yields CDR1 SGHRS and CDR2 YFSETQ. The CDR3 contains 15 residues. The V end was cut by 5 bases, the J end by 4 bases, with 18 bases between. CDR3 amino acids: CASRDQRVGGTEAFF. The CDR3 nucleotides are TGCGCCAGCAGAGACCAACGAGTGGGGGGCACTGAAGCTTTCTTT.

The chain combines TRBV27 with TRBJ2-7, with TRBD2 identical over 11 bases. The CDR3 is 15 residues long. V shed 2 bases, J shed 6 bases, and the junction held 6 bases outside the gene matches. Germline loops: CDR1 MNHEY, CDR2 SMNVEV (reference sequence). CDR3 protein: CASSLGRLAGTEQYF. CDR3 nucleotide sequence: TGTGCCAGCAGTTTAGGGCGACTAGCGGGAACCGAGCAGTACTTC.

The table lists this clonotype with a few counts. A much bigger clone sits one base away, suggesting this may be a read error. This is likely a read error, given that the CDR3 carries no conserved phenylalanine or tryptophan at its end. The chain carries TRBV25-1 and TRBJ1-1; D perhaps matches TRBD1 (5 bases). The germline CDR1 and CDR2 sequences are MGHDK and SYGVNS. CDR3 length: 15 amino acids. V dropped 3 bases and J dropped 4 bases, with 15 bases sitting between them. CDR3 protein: CASSDIRGYGTEAFS. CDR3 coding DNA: TGTGCCAGCAGTGATATTAGGGGATATGGCACTGAAGCTTTCTCT.

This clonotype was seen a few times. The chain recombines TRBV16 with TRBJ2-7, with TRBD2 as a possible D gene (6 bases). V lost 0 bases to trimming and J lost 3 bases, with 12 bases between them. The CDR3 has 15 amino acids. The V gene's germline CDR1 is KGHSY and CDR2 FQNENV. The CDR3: CASSQSVSGVYEQYF. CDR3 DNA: TGTGCCAGCAGCCAATCGGTTAGCGGAGTCTACGAGCAGTACTTC.

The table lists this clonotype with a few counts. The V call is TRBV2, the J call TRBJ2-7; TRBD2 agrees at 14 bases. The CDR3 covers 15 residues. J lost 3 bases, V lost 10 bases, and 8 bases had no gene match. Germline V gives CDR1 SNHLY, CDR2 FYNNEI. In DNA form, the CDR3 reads TGTGCCACCCGACTAGCGGGAGGGAGCTTCTACGAGCAGTACTTC. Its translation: CATRLAGGSFYEQYF.

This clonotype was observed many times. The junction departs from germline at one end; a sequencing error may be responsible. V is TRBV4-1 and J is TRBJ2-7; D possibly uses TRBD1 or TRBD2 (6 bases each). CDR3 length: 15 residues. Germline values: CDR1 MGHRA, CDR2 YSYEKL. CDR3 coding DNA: TGTGCCAGCAGCCAAGATGGGGGGCTATCCTACGAGCAGTACTTC. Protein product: CASSQDGGLSYEQYF.